Listed here are 11 T cell receptor beta chains from one sample, sequenced in a study of blood T cell repertoires in COVID-19. Generated by immunoSEQ multiplex PCR, the TCRdb table keeps only in-frame clones and is missing some. This table has under 500,000 clones, about 85% appearing once. Sequencing used PBMCs or T cells enriched from blood (not recorded which). The source is a woman younger than 30 with acute COVID-19.

The chain is built from TRBV5-4 and TRBJ1-1; the D gene is possibly TRBD1 (5 bases). Germline V gene lookup returns CDR1 SGHNT and CDR2 YYREEE (reference sequence). This CDR3 contains 14 residues. V gave up 4 bases and J gave up 4 bases, with 14 bases separating them. The CDR3 reads CASSTGGTFTEAFF. Here the CDR3 DNA reads TGTGCCAGCAGCACAGGCGGTACTTTCACTGAAGCTTTCTTT.

This chain links TRBV5-5 with TRBJ2-7; TRBD2 matches at 10 bases. The CDR3 length is 14 residues. The V gene's germline CDR1 is SGHKS and CDR2 YYEKEE (reference sequence). The ends lost 3 bases at V and 6 bases at J; junction bases unmatched: 6. The CDR3 nucleotides are TGTGCCAGCAGCTGGAGCGGGGGGGCAACCGAGCAGTACTTC. Protein product: CASSWSGGATEQYF.

The chain couples TRBV7-2 to TRBJ2-5, with 7 nucleotides matching TRBD1. There are 15 residues in the CDR3. The germline V gene has CDR1 SGHTA and CDR2 FQGNSA. The V gene end was trimmed by 1 base and the J gene end by 5 bases; junction bases not matched to a gene: 7. CDR3 coding DNA: TGTGCCAGCAGCTTAGTTACAGGGGTTGTGGAGACCCAGTACTTC. It encodes CASSLVTGVVETQYF.

J is TRBJ2-6 and V is TRBV19; D not resolved. CDR1 is LNHDA and CDR2 is SQIVND in the germline V gene (reference sequence). V was clipped by 10 bases and J by 3 bases, with 7 bases between them. CDR3 length: 12 residues. As DNA, the CDR3 is TGTGCCACGCTTAGTGGGGCCAACGTCCTGACTTTC. It encodes CATLSGANVLTF.

The CDR3 loop is CSASGRSIQYF. For the CDR3, the DNA is TGCAGTGCTAGCGGGAGAAGCATTCAGTACTTC. The V gene is TRBV20-1, the J gene TRBJ2-4, with D possibly matching TRBD2 (6 bases). The germline V and J ends were trimmed by 3 bases and 9 bases, with 9 bases remaining between them. From germline, CDR1 is DFQATT and CDR2 SNEGSKA (reference sequence). The CDR3 spans 11 residues.

The chain carries TRBV19 and TRBJ2-3; TRBD2 is a possible D gene (5 bases). With 7 bases removed from V and 1 base from J, the gap between germline ends came to 6 bases. Germline V gives CDR1 LNHDA, CDR2 SQIVND (reference sequence). The CDR3 has 12 residues. In DNA, the CDR3 is TGTGCCAGTAAGGAGGGCACAGATACGCAGTATTTT. It encodes CASKEGTDTQYF. The full variable domain, with the rest looked up from reference TRBV19 and TRBJ2-3, is DGGITQSPKYLFRKEGQNVTLSCEQNLNHDAMYWYRQDPGQGLRLIYYSQIVNDFQKGDIAEGYSVSREKKESFPLTVTSAQKNPTAFYLCASKEGTDTQYFGPGTRLTVL.

This clone was detected a few times. The chain recombines TRBV6-1 with TRBJ1-2; a possible D gene is TRBD1 (6 bases). Germline-derived CDR1 and CDR2 are MNHNS and SASEGT. The V end was cut by 2 bases, the J end by 4 bases, with 8 bases between. The CDR3 extends over 13 amino acids. CDR3 sequence: CASSEMDSYGYTF. As DNA, the CDR3 is TGTGCCAGCAGTGAAATGGACAGCTATGGCTACACCTTC.

J is TRBJ2-1 and V is TRBV7-9; a weak D match, TRBD2 (6 bases). V lost 1 base and J lost 7, with 11 bases in between. Germline-derived CDR1 and CDR2 are SEHNR and FQNEAQ (reference sequence). The CDR3 is made up of 14 amino acids. CDR3 region: CASSLVAGRNEQFF. CDR3 sequence (DNA): TGTGCCAGCAGCTTAGTAGCAGGGAGGAATGAGCAGTTCTTC.

CDR3: CASSFSGDEQFF. The CDR3 bases are TGTGCCAGCAGTTTCTCAGGGGATGAGCAGTTCTTC. The chain is built from TRBV27 and TRBJ2-1, with D tentatively TRBD1 (6 bases). V was shortened by 3 bases and J by 8 bases, with 8 bases between the two germline ends. This CDR3 has 12 amino acids. Germline V gene lookup returns CDR1 MNHEY and CDR2 SMNVEV (reference sequence).

The chain has TRBV11-2 and TRBJ2-7; the D gene is possibly TRBD2 (6 bases). CDR3 size: 14 residues. V was cut by 4 bases and J by 5 bases, with 15 bases left in between. Germline values: CDR1 SGHAT, CDR2 FQNNGV. CDR3 sequence reads: CASSSARAGHEQYF. The CDR3 nucleotides read TGTGCCAGCAGCTCCGCCCGGGCGGGACACGAGCAGTACTTC.

The V and J genes are TRBV18 and TRBJ1-2; TRBD1 might be the D (6 bases). Trimming removed 2 bases from V and 2 bases from J, with 12 bases in between. The CDR3 loop spans 15 amino acids. In germline, CDR1 is KGHSH, CDR2 LQKENI. The CDR3 here is CASSPDSGDNYGYTF. The CDR3 DNA reads as TGTGCCAGCTCACCAGATTCAGGGGACAACTATGGCTACACCTTC.